This T cell receptor beta chain was captured in a study of lymphopenia after photon versus proton radiotherapy. General study findings and limits: Proton therapy kept repertoires fairly stable, unlike photons, which gained effector/memory cells. Larger post-nadir TCR diversity loss correlated inversely with survival in deceased patients.

Germline values: CDR1 SGHDN, CDR2 FVKESK. V shed 4 bases and J shed 0 bases, with 19 bases lying between them. The CDR3 length is 18 residues. A note on this clone: Its antigen remains unidentified.

Libraries were prepared by immunoSEQ multiplex PCR; TCRdb keeps only in-frame clonotypes and omits some of them. Counted here are around 42,000 clones, approximately 83% occurring once; the ten biggest clones make up approximately 2%. The V call is TRBV14, the J call TRBJ1-3, with a tentative D call TRBD1 (5 bases). The source was peripheral blood, collected from a patient treated with photon-based radiotherapy. This clonotype was sampled from a man aged 40-50 years with gastric cancer. The CDR3 here is CASSRGPGPFVSGNTIYF. CDR3 in DNA: TGTGCCAGCAGCCGAGGCCCGGGACCGTTCGTCTCTGGAAACACCATATATTTT.